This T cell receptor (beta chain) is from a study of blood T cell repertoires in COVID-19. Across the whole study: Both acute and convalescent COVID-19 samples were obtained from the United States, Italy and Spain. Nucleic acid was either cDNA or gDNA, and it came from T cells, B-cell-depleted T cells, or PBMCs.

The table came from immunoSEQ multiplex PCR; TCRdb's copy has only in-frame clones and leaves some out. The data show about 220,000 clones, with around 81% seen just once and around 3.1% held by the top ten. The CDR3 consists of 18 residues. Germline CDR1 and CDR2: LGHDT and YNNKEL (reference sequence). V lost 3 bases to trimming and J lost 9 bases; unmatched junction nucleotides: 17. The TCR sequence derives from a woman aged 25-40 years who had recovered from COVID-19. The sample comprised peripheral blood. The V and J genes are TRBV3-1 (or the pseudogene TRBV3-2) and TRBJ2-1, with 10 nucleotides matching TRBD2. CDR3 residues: CASSQKLWASGRQSEQFF. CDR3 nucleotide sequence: TGTGCCAGCAGCCAGAAGCTATGGGCTAGCGGGAGACAGAGTGAGCAGTTCTTC.